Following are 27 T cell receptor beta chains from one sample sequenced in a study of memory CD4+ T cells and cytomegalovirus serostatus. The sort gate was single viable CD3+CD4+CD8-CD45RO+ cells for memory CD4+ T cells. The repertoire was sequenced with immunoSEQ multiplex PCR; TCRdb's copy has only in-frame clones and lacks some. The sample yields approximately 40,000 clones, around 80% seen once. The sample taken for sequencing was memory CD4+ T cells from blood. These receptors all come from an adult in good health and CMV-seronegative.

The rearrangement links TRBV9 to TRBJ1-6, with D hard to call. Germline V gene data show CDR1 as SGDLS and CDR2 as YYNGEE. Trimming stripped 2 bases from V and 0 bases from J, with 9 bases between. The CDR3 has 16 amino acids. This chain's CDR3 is CASSVSQSSYNSPLHF. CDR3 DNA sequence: TGTGCCAGCAGCGTGTCACAGAGCTCCTATAATTCACCCCTCCACTTT. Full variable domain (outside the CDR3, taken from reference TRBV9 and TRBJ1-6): DSGVTQTPKHLITATGQRVTLRCSPRSGDLSVYWYQQSLDQGLQFLIQYYNGEERAKGNILERFSAQQFPDLHSELNLSSLELGDSALYFCASSVSQSSYNSPLHFGNGTRLTVT.

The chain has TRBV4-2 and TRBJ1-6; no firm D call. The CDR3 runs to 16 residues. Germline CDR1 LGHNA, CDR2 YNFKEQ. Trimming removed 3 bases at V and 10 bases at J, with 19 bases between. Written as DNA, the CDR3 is TGTGCCAGCAGCCACGCTTCCAGGTCTGAAGCCTCACCCCTCCACTTT. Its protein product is CASSHASRSEASPLHF.

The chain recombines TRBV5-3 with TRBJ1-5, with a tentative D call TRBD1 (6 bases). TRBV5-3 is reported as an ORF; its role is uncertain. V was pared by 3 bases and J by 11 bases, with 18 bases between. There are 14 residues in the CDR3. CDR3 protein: CARSSEGGKGTQHF. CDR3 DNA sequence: TGTGCCAGAAGCTCCGAGGGGGGCAAGGGGACCCAGCATTTT.

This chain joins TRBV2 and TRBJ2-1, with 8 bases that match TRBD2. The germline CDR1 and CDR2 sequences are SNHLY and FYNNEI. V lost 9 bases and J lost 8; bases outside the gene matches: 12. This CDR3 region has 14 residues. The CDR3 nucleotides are TGTGCCAGTTTAGCGGGGTCTTTGAGGGATGAGCAGTTCTTC. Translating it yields CASLAGSLRDEQFF.

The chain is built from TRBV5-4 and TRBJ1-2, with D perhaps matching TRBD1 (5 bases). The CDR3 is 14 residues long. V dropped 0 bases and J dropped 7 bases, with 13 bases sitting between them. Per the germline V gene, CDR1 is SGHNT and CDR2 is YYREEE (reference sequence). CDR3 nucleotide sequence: TGTGCCAGCAGCTTGGTTGGGGGGGGACGTGGCTACACCTTC. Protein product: CASSLVGGGRGYTF.

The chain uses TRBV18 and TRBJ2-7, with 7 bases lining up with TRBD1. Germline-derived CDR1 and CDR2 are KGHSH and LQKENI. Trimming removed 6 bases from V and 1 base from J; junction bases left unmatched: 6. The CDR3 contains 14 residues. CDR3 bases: TGTGCCAGCTCCCTTGGGACAGCGTCCTACGAGCAGTACTTC. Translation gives CASSLGTASYEQYF.

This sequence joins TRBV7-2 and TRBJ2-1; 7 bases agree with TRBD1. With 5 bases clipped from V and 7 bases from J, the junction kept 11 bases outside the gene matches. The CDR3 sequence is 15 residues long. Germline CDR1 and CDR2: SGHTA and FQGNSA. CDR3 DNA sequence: TGTGCCAGCAGCGGAACAGGGGTGAGTTGGAATGAGCAGTTCTTC. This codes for CASSGTGVSWNEQFF.

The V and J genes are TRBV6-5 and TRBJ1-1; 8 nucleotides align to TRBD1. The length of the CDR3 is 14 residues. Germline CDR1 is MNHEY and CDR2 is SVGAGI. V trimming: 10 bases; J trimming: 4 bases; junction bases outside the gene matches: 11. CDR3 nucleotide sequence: TGTGCCACCCACCAGGGGGCGGGTGGCACTGAAGCTTTCTTT. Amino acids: CATHQGAGGTEAFF.

CDR3 residues: CASAGRRFGAEKLFF. The CDR3 DNA sequence: TGTGCCTCAGCAGGTCGGCGTTTCGGTGCCGAAAAACTGTTTTTT. The chain joins TRBV6-5 to TRBJ1-4; D unclear. Germline lookup yields CDR1 MNHEY and CDR2 SVGAGI. The CDR3 runs 15 residues. With 11 bases removed from V and 8 bases from J, the gap between germline ends came to 24 bases.

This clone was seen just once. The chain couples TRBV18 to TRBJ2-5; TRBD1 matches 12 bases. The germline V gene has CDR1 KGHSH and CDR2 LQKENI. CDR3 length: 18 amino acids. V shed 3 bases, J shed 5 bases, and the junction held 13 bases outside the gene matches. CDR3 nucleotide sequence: TGTGCCAGCTCACCTACCGGGACAGGGGGCGCTTCCAAGGAGACCCAGTACTTC. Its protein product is CASSPTGTGGASKETQYF.

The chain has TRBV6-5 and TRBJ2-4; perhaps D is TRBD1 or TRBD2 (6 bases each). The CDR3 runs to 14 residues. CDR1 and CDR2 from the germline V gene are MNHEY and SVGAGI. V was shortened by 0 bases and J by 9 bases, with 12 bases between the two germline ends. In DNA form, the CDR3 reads TGTGCCAGCAGTTACTCGGGGGGCTCGAGCATTCAGTACTTC. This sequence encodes CASSYSGGSSIQYF.

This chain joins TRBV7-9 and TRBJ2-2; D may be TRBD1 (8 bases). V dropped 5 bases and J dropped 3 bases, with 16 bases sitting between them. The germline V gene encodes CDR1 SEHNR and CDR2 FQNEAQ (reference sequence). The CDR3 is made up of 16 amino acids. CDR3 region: CASSPRQGRDTGELFF. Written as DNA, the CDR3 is TGTGCCAGCAGCCCACGACAGGGGAGGGACACCGGGGAGCTGTTTTTT.

CDR3 residues: CASTAPLGTEAFF. In DNA, the CDR3 is TGTGCCAGCACCGCCCCCCTGGGCACTGAAGCTTTCTTT. The chain recombines TRBV2 with TRBJ1-1; D ambiguous. Trimming removed 7 bases at V and 4 bases at J, with 13 bases between. The CDR3 contains 13 residues. Per the germline V gene, CDR1 is SNHLY and CDR2 is FYNNEI.

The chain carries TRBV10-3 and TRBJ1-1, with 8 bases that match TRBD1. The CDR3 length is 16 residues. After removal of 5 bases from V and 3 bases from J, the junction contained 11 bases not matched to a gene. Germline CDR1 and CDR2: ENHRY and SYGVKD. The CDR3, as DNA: TGTGCCATCAGTCCAGACCGGACAGGGTTGGACACTGAAGCTTTCTTT. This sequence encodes CAISPDRTGLDTEAFF.

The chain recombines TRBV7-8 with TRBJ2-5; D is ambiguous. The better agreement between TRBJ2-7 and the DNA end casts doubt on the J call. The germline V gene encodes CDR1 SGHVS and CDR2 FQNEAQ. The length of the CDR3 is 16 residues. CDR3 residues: CASSPWADGGAYEQYF. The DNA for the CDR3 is TGTGCCAGCAGTCCTTGGGCGGACGGTGGGGCCTACGAGCAGTACTTC.

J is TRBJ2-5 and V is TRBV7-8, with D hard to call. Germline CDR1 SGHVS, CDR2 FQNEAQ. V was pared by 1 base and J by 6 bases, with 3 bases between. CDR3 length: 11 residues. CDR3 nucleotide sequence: TGTGCCAGCAGCTTAGAACAGACCCAGTACTTC. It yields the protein CASSLEQTQYF. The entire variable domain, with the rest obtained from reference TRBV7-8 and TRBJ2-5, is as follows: GAGVSQSPRYKVAKRGQDVALRCDPISGHVSLFWYQQALGQGPEFLTYFQNEAQLDKSGLPSDRFFAERPEGSVSTLKIQRTQQEDSAVYLCASSLEQTQYFGPGTRLLVL.

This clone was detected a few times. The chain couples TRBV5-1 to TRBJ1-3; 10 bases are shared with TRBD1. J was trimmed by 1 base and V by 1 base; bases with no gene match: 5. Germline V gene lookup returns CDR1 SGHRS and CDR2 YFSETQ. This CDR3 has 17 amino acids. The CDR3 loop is CASSLRGQGFSGNTIYF. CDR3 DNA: TGCGCCAGCAGCTTGAGGGGACAGGGGTTTTCTGGAAACACCATATATTTT.

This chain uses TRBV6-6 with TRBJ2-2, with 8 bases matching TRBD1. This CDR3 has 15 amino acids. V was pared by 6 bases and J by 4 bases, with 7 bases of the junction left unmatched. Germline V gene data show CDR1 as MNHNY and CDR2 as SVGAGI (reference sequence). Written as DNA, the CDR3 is TGTGCCAGCAGCTCTGGACAGGGAATCACCGGGGAGCTGTTTTTT. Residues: CASSSGQGITGELFF.

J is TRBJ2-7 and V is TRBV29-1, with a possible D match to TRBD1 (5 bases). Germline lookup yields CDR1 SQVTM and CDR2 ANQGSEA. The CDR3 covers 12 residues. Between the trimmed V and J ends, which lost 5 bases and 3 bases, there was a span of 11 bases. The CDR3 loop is CSVRQGFYEQYF. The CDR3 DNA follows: TGCAGCGTTCGGCAGGGATTCTACGAGCAGTACTTC.

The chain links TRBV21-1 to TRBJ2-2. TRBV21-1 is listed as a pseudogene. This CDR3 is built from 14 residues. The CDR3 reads CASRYMGNTGELFF. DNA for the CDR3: TGTGCCAGCAGATATATGGGGAACACCGGGGAGCTGTTTTTT.

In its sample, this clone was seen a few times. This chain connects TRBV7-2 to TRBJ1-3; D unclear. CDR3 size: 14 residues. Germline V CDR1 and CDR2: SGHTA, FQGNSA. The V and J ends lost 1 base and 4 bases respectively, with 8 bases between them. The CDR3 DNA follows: TGTGCCAGCAGCTTAGTGGGGTCGGGAAACACCATATATTTT. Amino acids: CASSLVGSGNTIYF. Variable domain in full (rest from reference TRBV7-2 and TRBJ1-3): GAGVSQSPSNKVTEKGKDVELRCDPISGHTALYWYRQSLGQGLEFLIYFQGNSAPDKSGLPSDRFSAERTGGSVSTLTIQRTQQEDSAVYLCASSLVGSGNTIYFGEGSWLTVV.

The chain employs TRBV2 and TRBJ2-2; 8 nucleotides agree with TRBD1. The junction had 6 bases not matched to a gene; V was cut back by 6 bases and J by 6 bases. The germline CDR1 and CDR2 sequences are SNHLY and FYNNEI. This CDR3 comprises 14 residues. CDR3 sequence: CASRRIQGAGELFF. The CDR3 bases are TGTGCCAGCAGGCGCATACAGGGGGCCGGGGAGCTGTTTTTT. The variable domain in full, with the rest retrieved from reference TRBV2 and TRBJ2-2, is EPEVTQTPSHQVTQMGQEVILRCVPISNHLYFYWYRQILGQKVEFLVSFYNNEISEKSEIFDDQFSVERPDGSNFTLKIRSTKLEDSAMYFCASRRIQGAGELFFGEGSRLTVL.

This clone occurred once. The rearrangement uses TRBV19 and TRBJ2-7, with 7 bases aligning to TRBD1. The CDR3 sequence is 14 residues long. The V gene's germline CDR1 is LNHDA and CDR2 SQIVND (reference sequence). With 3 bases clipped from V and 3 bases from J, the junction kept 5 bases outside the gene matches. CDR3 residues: CASSIQGDRYEQYF. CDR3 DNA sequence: TGTGCCAGTAGTATTCAGGGGGATCGCTACGAGCAGTACTTC.

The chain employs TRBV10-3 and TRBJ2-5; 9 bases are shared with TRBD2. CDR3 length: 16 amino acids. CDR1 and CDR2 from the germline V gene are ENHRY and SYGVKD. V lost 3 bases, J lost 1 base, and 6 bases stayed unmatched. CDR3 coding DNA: TGTGCCATCAGTGATGCTAGCGGGGCTAGCCAAGAGACCCAGTACTTC. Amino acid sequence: CAISDASGASQETQYF.

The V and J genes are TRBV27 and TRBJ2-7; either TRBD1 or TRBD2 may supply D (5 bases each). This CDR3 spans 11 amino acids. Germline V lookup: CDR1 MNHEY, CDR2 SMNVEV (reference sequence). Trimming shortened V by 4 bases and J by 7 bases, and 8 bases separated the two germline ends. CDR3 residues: CASSSRGEQYF. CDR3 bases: TGTGCCAGCAGTTCGAGGGGAGAGCAGTACTTC.

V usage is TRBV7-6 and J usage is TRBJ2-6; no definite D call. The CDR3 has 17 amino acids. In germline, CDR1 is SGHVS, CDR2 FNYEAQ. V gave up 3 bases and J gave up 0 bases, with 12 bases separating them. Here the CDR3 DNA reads TGTGCCAGCAGCTTGTCACTGACGATCTCTGGGGCCAACGTCCTGACTTTC. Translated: CASSLSLTISGANVLTF.

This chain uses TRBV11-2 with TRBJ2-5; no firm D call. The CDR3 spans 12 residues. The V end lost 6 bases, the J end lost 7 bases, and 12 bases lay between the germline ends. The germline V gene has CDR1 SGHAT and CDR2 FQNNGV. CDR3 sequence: CASSRLPGTQYF. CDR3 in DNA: TGTGCCAGCAGTAGGCTACCCGGGACCCAGTACTTC.